Listed here are 6 T cell receptor beta chains from one sample, sequenced in a study of graft-versus-host responses after intestinal transplantation. TCRdb's copy holds only in-frame clones and misses some; the assay was immunoSEQ multiplex PCR. The table records roughly 97,000 clones, about 90% of them present only once. Their recognized antigens are unknown. The sample in question was unstimulated CD4+ T cells sorted from spleen or lymph node cells, obtained before intestinal transplant. The origin of the receptors is a human donor who received an intestinal transplant.

This clone was observed a handful of times. The chain joins TRBV5-1 to TRBJ1-3, with D possibly TRBD1 on 6 matching bases. V lost 4 bases to trimming and J lost 0 bases, with 14 bases between them. CDR1 is SGHRS, CDR2 YFSETQ, per germline. This CDR3 comprises 16 residues. The CDR3 nucleotides read TGCGCCAGCAGCGCCGGCGACAGGAGCTCTGGAAACACCATATATTTT. This translates into CASSAGDRSSGNTIYF.

The J gene is TRBJ2-3, the V gene TRBV6-1, with 8 bases fitting TRBD2. Germline lookup yields CDR1 MNHNS and CDR2 SASEGT. V was clipped by 2 bases and J by 0 bases; unmatched bases: 4. This CDR3 contains 16 residues. The CDR3 loop reads CASSERGGLSTDTQYF. As DNA, the CDR3 is TGTGCCAGCAGTGAACGGGGGGGGCTCAGCACAGATACGCAGTATTTT.

V usage is TRBV7-9 and J usage is TRBJ1-2; D not certain. Germline V lookup: CDR1 SEHNR, CDR2 FQNEAQ (reference sequence). The CDR3 length is 11 residues. Trimming cost V 1 base and J 8 bases, with 5 bases left between them. CDR3 nucleotide sequence: TGTGCCAGCAGCTTAGGAGGGGGCTACACCTTC. Encoded protein: CASSLGGGYTF.

The chain carries TRBV9 and TRBJ1-1, with D perhaps matching TRBD1 (5 bases). The CDR3 is made up of 13 amino acids. Germline values: CDR1 SGDLS, CDR2 YYNGEE. Trimming cost V 0 bases and J 4 bases, with 7 bases left between them. This CDR3 reads CASSVVGATEAFF. The CDR3 bases are TGTGCCAGCAGCGTAGTAGGGGCCACTGAAGCTTTCTTT.

V and J are TRBV28 and TRBJ2-1, with D hard to call. The CDR3 contains 15 residues. Germline assignment: CDR1 MDHEN and CDR2 SYDVKM. Trimming pared 5 bases from V and 4 bases from J, leaving 15 bases between. CDR3 nucleotide sequence: TGTGCCAGCAGTGTCCCCCTAGAACGGTACAATGAGCAGTTCTTC. It yields the protein CASSVPLERYNEQFF.

The chain joins TRBV6-5 to TRBJ2-7; perhaps D is TRBD1 or TRBD2 (5 bases each). Trimming cost V 5 bases and J 1 base, with 15 bases left between them. The CDR3 runs 15 residues. Germline assignment: CDR1 MNHEY and CDR2 SVGAGI. The CDR3 protein is CASSLGQGVSYEQYF. CDR3 nucleotide sequence: TGTGCCAGCAGTCTGGGGCAGGGAGTTTCCTACGAGCAGTACTTC.